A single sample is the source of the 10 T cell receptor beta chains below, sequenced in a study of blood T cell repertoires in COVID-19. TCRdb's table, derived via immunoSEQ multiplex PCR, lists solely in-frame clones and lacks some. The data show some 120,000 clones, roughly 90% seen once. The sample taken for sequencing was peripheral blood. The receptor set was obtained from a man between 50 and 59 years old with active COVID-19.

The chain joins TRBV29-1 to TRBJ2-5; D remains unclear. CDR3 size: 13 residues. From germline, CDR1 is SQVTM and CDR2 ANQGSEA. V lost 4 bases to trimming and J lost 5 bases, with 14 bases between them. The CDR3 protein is CSVGHVPRETQYF. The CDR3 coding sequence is TGCAGCGTTGGACATGTACCAAGGGAGACCCAGTACTTC.

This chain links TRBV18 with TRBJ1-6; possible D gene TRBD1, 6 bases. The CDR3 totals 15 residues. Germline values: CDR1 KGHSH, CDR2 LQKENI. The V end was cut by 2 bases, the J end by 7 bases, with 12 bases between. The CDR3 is CASSPGVRGNSPLHF. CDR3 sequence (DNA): TGTGCCAGCTCACCAGGGGTGAGGGGGAATTCACCCCTCCACTTT.

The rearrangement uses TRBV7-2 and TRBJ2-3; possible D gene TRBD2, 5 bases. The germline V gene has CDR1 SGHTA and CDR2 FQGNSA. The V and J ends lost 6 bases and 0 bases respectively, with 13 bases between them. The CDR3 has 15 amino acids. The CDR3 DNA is TGTGCCAGCAGGGCAATGGGCGGGAGCACAGATACGCAGTATTTT. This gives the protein CASRAMGGSTDTQYF.

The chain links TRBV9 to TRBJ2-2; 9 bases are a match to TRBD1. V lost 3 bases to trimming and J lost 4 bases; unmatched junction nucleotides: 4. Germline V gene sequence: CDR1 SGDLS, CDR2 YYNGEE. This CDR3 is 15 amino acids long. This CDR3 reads CASSALGQGTGELFF. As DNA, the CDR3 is TGTGCCAGCAGCGCACTGGGACAGGGCACCGGGGAGCTGTTTTTT.

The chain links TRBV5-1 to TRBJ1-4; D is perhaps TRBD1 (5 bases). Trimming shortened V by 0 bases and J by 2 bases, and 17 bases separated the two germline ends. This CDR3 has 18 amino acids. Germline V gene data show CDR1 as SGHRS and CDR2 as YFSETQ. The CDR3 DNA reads TGCGCCAGCAGCTTGGTCGTGGCAGGGATTGGTACTAATGAAAAACTGTTTTTT. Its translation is CASSLVVAGIGTNEKLFF.

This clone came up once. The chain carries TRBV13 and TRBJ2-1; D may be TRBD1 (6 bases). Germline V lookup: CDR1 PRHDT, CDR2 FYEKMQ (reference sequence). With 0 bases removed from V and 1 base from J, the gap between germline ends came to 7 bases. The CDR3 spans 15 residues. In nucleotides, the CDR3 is TGTGCCAGCAGCTTAGGACAGGGATCCTACAATGAGCAGTTCTTC. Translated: CASSLGQGSYNEQFF.

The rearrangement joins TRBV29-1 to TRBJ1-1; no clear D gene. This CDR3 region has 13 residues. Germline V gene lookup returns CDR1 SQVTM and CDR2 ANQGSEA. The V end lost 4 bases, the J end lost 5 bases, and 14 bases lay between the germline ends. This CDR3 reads CSVVVSSGTEAFF. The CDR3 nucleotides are TGCAGCGTTGTTGTATCATCGGGTACTGAAGCTTTCTTT.

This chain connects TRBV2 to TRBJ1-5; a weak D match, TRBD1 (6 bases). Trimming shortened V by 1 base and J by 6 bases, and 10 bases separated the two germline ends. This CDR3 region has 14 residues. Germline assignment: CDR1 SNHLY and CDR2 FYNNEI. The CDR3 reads CASSEDRATQPQHF. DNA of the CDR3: TGTGCCAGCAGTGAAGACAGGGCGACTCAGCCCCAGCATTTT.

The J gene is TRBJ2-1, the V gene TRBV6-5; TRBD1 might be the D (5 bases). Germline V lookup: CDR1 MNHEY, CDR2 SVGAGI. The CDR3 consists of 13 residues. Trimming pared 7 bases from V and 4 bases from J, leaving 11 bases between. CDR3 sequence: CASIGHSYNEQFF. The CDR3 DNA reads TGTGCCAGCATTGGACACAGTTACAATGAGCAGTTCTTC.

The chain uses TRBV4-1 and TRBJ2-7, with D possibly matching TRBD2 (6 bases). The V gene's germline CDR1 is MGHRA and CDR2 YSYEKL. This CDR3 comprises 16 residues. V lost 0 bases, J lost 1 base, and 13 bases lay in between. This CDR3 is CASSQEGLPTSYEQYF. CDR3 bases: TGCGCCAGCAGCCAAGAGGGACTCCCAACGTCCTACGAGCAGTACTTC.